This record concerns one T cell receptor beta chain sequence. Its antigen has not been determined. The data stem from a study of synovial regulatory T cells in juvenile arthritis (dated by TCRdb to the mid-2010s). In terms of the full investigation: Among sequenced patients, a few were therapy-naive, one received methotrexate plus infliximab, several received methotrexate, and one had no treatment information. Although effector T cell subsets in the cohort were also sequenced for comparisons, the Treg dataset on its own covers only blood and synovial fluid Treg cells. The study compared the TCRbeta CDR3 repertoires of blood iaTreg cells, other blood Treg cells and synovial fluid Treg cells taken from matched patient samples. Treg and Teff subsets from ten or so JIA patients with active disease were included in the TCR repertoire comparisons.

Including the terminal cysteine and phenylalanine, the CDR3 comprises 12 residues. The DNA is unrecorded. The germline V gene encodes CDR1 SGHRS and CDR2 YFSETQ. TCR repertoire donors were some 11 juvenile idiopathic arthritis patients with active disease who had not reached inactive disease, 3 polyarticular and 8 oligoarticular. A median age of around 11 years (range about 2.1-25) and a median disease duration of about 7 years (range 0.2-19.1) were recorded for the TCR-sequenced patients. Samples for TCR repertoire analysis came from two centres in Italy. Peripheral blood mononuclear cells were separated on a Histopaque-1077 density gradient and then cryopreserved in about 90% FCS with roughly 10% DMSO. On the study overall, not on this receptor specifically: Synovial Treg cells shared more CDR3 sequences with iaTreg cells than with other blood Treg cells, and Chao-Jaccard similarity confirmed that synovial Treg cells were more closely related to iaTreg cells. Blood iaTreg cells showed lower TCR diversity than other blood Treg cells, consistent with antigen-driven expansion. Across patients, iaTreg TCR repertoires were largely private, and these iaTreg repertoires partially overlapped with synovial Teff and blood CPL repertoires.

The receptor library was made with the immunoSEQ multiplex PCR assay. TCRbeta CDR3 sequencing was performed by Adaptive Biotechnologies. As for the original processing: Repertoire similarity was assessed with the Chao-modified Jaccard index and with the median clonotype overlap from 200 random subsamples of equal sample size. Similarity analyses were performed using either productive nucleotide sequences or in silico-translated amino acid sequences. To compare repertoires, the researchers applied hierarchical clustering with single linkage as well as t-SNE, based on Chao-modified Jaccard distances. Repertoire diversity was measured with the Renyi index after sample size normalisation across a range of alpha values. Sourced from immuneACCESS, this table was stored by TCRdb with only in-frame sequences that have V and J called. A share of the clones is absent; for the studies checked, an unresolved V gene accounts for under half, and the remainder has no known explanation. For V, J and clone size, that table is used; D and trimming come from the DNA. The table for this sample lists about 10,000 clones. The ten most abundant clones make up 0.85% to 1.3% of the sample.

The clonotype was recovered from a donor aged 2 to 35 with juvenile idiopathic arthritis. The V and J segments used are TRBV5-1 and TRBJ1-2. The specimen was Treg cells from blood. The sample's cell subset or site label, in plain terms: remaining (HLA-DR-negative) circulating blood Treg cells. Here the CDR3 is given as CASSLGLDSYTF.